Listed here are 2 T cell receptor beta chains from one sample, sequenced in a study of blood T cell repertoires in COVID-19. Assay used: immunoSEQ multiplex PCR; TCRdb lists only in-frame clones, some missing. Of some 270,000 clones detected, approximately 86% appear once; the ten largest clones hold roughly 1.6%. The sequencing sample was made of peripheral blood. The source is a woman aged 60-75 years who had recovered from COVID-19.

The chain is built from TRBV5-1 and TRBJ1-6; D is unclear. Germline V gene data show CDR1 as SGHRS and CDR2 as YFSETQ. The CDR3 length is 13 residues. Trimming shortened V by 2 bases and J by 8 bases, and 8 bases separated the two germline ends. The CDR3 is CASSLPGYSPLHF. Written as DNA, the CDR3 is TGCGCCAGCAGCTTACCGGGATATTCACCCCTCCACTTT.

This chain uses TRBV5-1 with TRBJ2-1, with D possibly TRBD2 on 5 matching bases. V gave up 6 bases and J gave up 5 bases, with 15 bases separating them. The CDR3 sequence is 14 residues long. Germline CDR1 SGHRS, CDR2 YFSETQ. For the CDR3, the DNA is TGCGCCAGCACATCTCGAGCCGGGGACAATGAGCAGTTCTTC. It codes for CASTSRAGDNEQFF.